The sequence of this T cell receptor beta chain was determined in a study of cytomegalovirus exposure and HLA in healthy donors. Study-wide background: The same platform used for the roughly 600 first-cohort repertoires was also used for the 90 to 150 validation repertoires, as a later analysis reported.

Comments on this clone: Its antigen is currently unknown.

General study findings and limits: The study put 150 or so TCR beta chains on its list as cytomegalovirus-associated. In vitro assays verified that a few CMV-associated chains recognized CMV antigens specifically.

Assay: immunoSEQ multiplex PCR; the TCRdb copy retains only in-frame clones and omits some. The table includes 85,000 to 120,000 clones, about 94% detected once. The germline CDR1 and CDR2 sequences are MNHEY and SVGAGI. V lost 2 bases and J 2 bases, leaving 9 bases between the germline ends. This CDR3 region has 14 residues. The sequenced sample was PBMCs. The clonotype originates from a woman aged 18-29 years in good health and CMV-seronegative. The V call is TRBV6-5, the J call TRBJ1-1; a possible D gene is TRBD1 (5 bases). In DNA form, the CDR3 reads TGTGCCAGCAGTTACGGAGGGGCCAACACTGAAGCTTTCTTT. Its translation is CASSYGGANTEAFF.